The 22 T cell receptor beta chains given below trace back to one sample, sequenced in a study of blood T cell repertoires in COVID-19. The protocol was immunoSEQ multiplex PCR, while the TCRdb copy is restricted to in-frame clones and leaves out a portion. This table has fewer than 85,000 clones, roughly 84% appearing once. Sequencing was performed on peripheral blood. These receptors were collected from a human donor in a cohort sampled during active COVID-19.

CDR3 coding DNA: TGTGCCAGCAGCATGGGAGACAGGGGGTTCTATGGCTACACCTTC. Its translation: CASSMGDRGFYGYTF. The rearrangement joins TRBV5-5 to TRBJ1-2; 9 positions match TRBD1. V was clipped by 4 bases and J by 4 bases; unmatched bases: 8. This CDR3 contains 15 residues. Germline loops: CDR1 SGHKS, CDR2 YYEKEE (reference sequence).

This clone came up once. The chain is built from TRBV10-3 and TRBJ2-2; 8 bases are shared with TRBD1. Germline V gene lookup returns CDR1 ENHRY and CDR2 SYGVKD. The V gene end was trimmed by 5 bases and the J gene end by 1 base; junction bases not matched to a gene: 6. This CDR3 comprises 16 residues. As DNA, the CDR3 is TGTGCCATCAGTCACCCCGGACAGGGGAACACCGGGGAGCTGTTTTTT. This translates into CAISHPGQGNTGELFF.

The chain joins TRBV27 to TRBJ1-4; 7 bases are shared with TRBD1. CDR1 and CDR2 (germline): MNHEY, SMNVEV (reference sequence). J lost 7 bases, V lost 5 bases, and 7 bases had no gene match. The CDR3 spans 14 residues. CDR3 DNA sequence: TGTGCCAGCAGTACGCGACAGGGAGGTGAAAAACTGTTTTTT. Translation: CASSTRQGGEKLFF.

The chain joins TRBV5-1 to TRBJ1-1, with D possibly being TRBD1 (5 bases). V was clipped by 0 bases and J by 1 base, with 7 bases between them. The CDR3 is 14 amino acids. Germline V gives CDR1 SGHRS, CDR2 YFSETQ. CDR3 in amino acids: CASSLGTQNTEAFF. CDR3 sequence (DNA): TGCGCCAGCAGCTTGGGGACACAGAACACTGAAGCTTTCTTT.

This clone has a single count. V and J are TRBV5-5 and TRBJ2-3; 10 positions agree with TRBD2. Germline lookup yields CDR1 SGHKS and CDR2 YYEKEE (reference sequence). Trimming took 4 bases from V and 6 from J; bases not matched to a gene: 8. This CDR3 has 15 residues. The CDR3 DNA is TGTGCCAGCAGCGTATACAGCGGGGGGGCCGATACGCAGTATTTT. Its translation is CASSVYSGGADTQYF.

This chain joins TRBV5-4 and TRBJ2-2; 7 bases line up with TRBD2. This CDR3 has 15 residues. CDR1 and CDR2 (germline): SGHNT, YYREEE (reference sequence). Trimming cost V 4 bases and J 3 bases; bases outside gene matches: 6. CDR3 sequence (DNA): TGTGCCAGCAGCAGGGGAGGGAAGGACACCGGGGAGCTGTTTTTT. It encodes CASSRGGKDTGELFF.

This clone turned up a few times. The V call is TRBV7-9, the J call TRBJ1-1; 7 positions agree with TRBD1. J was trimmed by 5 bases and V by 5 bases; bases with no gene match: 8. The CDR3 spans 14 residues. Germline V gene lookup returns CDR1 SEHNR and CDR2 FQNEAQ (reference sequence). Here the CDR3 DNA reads TGTGCCAGCAGCCCCGGGACAGTAAAAACTGAAGCTTTCTTT. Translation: CASSPGTVKTEAFF. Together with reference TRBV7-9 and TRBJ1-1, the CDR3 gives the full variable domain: DTGVSQNPRHKITKRGQNVTFRCDPISEHNRLYWYRQTLGQGPEFLTYFQNEAQLEKSRLLSDRFSAERPKGSFSTLEIQRTEQGDSAMYLCASSPGTVKTEAFFGQGTRLTVV.

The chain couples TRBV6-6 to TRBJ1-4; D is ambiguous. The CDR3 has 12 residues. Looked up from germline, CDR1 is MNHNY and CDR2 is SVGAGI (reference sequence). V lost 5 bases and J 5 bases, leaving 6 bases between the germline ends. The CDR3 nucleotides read TGTGCCAGCAGTCCTGGCAATGAAAAACTGTTTTTT. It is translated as CASSPGNEKLFF.

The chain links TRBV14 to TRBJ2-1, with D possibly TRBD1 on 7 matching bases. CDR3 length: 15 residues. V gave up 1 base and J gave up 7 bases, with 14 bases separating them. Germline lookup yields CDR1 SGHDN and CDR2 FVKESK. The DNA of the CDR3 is TGTGCCAGCAGCCAAGGGCCCCCAGGGGGGAATGAGCAGTTCTTC. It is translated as CASSQGPPGGNEQFF.

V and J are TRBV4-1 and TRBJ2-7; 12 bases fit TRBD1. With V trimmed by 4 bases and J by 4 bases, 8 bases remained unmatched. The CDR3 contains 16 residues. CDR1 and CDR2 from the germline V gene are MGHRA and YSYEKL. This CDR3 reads CASSREPGQGAYEQYF. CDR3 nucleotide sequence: TGCGCCAGCAGCCGGGAACCGGGACAGGGGGCTTACGAGCAGTACTTC.

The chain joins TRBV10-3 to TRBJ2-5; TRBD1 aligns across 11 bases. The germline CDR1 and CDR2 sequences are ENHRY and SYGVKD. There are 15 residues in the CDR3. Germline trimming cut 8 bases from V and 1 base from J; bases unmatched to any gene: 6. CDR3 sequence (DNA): TGTGCCATCTCCCGAGGGACAGGGGGCCAAGAGACCCAGTACTTC. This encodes CAISRGTGGQETQYF.

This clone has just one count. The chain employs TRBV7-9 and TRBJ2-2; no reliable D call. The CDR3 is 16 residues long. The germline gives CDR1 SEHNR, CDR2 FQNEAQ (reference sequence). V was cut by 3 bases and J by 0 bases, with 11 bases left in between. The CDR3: CASSLVVHSNTGELFF. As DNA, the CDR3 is TGTGCCAGCAGCTTGGTAGTGCACTCGAACACCGGGGAGCTGTTTTTT.

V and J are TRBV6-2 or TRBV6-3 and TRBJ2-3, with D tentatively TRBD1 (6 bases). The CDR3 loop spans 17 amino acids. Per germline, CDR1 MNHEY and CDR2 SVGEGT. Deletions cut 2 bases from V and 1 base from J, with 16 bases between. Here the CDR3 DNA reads TGTGCCAGCAGTTACCCTCCGTTCCGGACAGGCACAGATACGCAGTATTTT. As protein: CASSYPPFRTGTDTQYF.

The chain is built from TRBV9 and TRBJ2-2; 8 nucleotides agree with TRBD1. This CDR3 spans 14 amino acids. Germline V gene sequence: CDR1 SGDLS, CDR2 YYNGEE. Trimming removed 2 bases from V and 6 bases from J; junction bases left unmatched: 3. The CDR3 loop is CASSVGQGPGELFF. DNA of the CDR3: TGTGCCAGCAGCGTCGGACAGGGACCCGGGGAGCTGTTTTTT.

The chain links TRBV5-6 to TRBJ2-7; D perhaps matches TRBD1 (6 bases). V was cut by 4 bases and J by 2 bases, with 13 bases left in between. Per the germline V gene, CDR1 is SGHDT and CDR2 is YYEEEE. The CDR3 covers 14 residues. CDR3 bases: TGTGCCAGCAGCGGGGGCCCCGGTACCTACGAGCAGTACTTC. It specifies CASSGGPGTYEQYF.

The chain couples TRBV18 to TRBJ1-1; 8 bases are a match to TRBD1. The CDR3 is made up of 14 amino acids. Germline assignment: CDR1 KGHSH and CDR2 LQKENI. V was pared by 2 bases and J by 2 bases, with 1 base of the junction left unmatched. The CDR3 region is CASSPDRGNTEAFF. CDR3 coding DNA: TGTGCCAGCTCACCAGACAGGGGCAACACTGAAGCTTTCTTT. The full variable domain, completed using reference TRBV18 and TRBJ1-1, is NAGVMQNPRHLVRRRGQEARLRCSPMKGHSHVYWYRQLPEEGLKFMVYLQKENIIDESGMPKERFSAEFPKEGPSILRIQQVVRGDSAAYFCASSPDRGNTEAFFGQGTRLTVV.

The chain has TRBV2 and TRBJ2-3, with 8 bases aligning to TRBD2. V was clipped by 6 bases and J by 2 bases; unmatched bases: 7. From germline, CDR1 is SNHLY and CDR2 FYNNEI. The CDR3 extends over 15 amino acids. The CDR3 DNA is TGTGCCAGCAGGGCCGGGACTAGACCCACAGATACGCAGTATTTT. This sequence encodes CASRAGTRPTDTQYF.

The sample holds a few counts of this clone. The CDR3 here is CASSLEASDTEAFF. The CDR3 nucleotides are TGTGCCAGCAGTCTCGAGGCTTCAGACACTGAAGCTTTCTTT. V gene TRBV2 combines with J gene TRBJ1-1; D is unclear. This CDR3 is 14 amino acids long. In germline, CDR1 is SNHLY, CDR2 FYNNEI. The V end was cut by 5 bases, the J end by 3 bases, with 13 bases between. Drawing the rest from reference TRBV2 and TRBJ1-1, the complete variable domain is EPEVTQTPSHQVTQMGQEVILRCVPISNHLYFYWYRQILGQKVEFLVSFYNNEISEKSEIFDDQFSVERPDGSNFTLKIRSTKLEDSAMYFCASSLEASDTEAFFGQGTRLTVV.

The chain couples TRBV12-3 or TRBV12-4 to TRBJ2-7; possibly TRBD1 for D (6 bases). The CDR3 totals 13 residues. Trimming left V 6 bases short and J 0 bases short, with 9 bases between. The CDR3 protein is CASREQGSYEQYF. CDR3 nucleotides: TGTGCCAGCAGGGAACAGGGCTCCTACGAGCAGTACTTC.

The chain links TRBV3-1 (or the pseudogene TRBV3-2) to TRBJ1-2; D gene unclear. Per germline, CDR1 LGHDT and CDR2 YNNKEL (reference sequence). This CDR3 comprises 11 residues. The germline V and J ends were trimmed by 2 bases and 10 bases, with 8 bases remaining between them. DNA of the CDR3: TGTGCCAGCAGCCAACTTGAGGTCTACACCTTC. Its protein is CASSQLEVYTF.

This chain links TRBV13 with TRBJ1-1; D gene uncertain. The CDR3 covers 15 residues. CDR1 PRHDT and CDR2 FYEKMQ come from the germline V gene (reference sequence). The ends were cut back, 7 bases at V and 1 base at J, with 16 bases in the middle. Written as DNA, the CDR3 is TGTGCCAGCAACCAAGGCGGGCGGACGAACACTGAAGCTTTCTTT. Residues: CASNQGGRTNTEAFF.

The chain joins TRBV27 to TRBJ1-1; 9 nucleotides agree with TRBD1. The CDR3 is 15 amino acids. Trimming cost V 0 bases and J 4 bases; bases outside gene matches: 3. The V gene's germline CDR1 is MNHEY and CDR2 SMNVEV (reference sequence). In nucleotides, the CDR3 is TGTGCCAGCAGTTTATCGGGGACAGGGTCCACTGAAGCTTTCTTT. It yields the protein CASSLSGTGSTEAFF.